The T cell receptor beta chain under discussion was sequenced for a study of metastatic and nonmetastatic thyroid tumors. Study context: For malignant and benign thyroid patients, tumor or nodule tissue and blood were the sources whose repertoires were compared.

Every patient was untreated before thyroid surgery. In the study's own analysis: What underpinned the distant-metastasis classifier for papillary thyroid cancer was the set of CDR3 differences across clinicopathological groups. TCRdb ran MiXCR on the PCR reads. These V and J calls originate from TCRdb's pipeline instead of the authors' own analysis. The sample has over 15,000 clones; 25% to 30% are singletons. Broader study findings: Reports indicated that malignant thyroid tumors showed significantly higher TCR beta diversity than benign nodules did, in blood and tumor.

V lost 0 bases to trimming and J lost 8 bases; unmatched junction nucleotides: 7. This CDR3 is built from 15 residues. Germline assignment: CDR1 SGHRS and CDR2 YFSETQ. On this clone: The antigen is unknown.

The V call is TRBV5-1, the J call TRBJ2-1; 8 bases are shared with TRBD2. This clonotype originated in a female donor with papillary thyroid cancer or a benign thyroid nodule (not recorded which). Some clones in this sample may be carry-over from other donors' samples. The sequenced sample consisted of tumor tissue. The CDR3 coding sequence is TGCGCCAGCAGCTTGGTGGGATTAGCGGGGTATGAGCAGTTCTTC. It yields the protein CASSLVGLAGYEQFF.